The T cell receptor (beta chain) under discussion was sequenced for a study of cytomegalovirus exposure and HLA in healthy donors. Broader study findings: Among donors in an Asian-associated ancestry cluster, a later analysis reportedly found fewer N-insertions than the roughly 610-donor mean. Among the sequence variants, a highly shared cluster was likely an artifact of sequencing.

Vbeta (60) and Jbeta (13) primers were used in the PCR. Original processing methods: Roughly 12 million of tens of millions of unique TCR beta chains were shared, per a later count. The method was immunoSEQ multiplex PCR; TCRdb's version includes in-frame clones alone and lacks a portion of them. V, J and clone size derive from that table, while D and trimming were established from the DNA sequence. The data show 90,000 to 150,000 clones, about 60% seen once. There are 15 residues in the CDR3. Germline assignment: CDR1 SGHTA and CDR2 FQGTGA. V trimming: 4 bases; J trimming: 2 bases; junction bases outside the gene matches: 3. On this clone: The antigen remains unidentified.

This chain uses TRBV7-3 with TRBJ2-1, with 9 bases lining up with TRBD2. The TCR comes from a man aged 35-49 years in good health and CMV-seropositive. Sample: PBMCs. The chain's CDR3 is CASSSAGGPYNEQFF. The DNA of the CDR3 is TGTGCCAGCAGCTCAGCGGGGGGACCCTACAATGAGCAGTTCTTC. The complete variable domain, with remaining parts taken from reference TRBV7-3 and TRBJ2-1, reads GAGVSQTPSNKVTEKGKYVELRCDPISGHTALYWYRQSLGQGPEFLIYFQGTGAADDSGLPNDRFFAVRPEGSVSTLKIQRTERGDSAVYLCASSSAGGPYNEQFFGPGTRLTVL.